This T cell receptor beta chain was sequenced for a study of shared clonotypes between healthy human individuals. Study results and caveats: Genetic and exposure-history diversity was limited by the small donor number.

The study enrolled healthy HIV-negative adults without recent acute infections or vaccinations as donors. In regard to this clone: What it binds is unknown.

At the deep level, the assay was run. The repertoire was sequenced with immunoSEQ multiplex PCR; TCRdb's copy has only in-frame clones and lacks some. The sample lists approximately 500,000 clones; about four fifths were seen once. The CDR3 covers 18 residues. The V gene lost 3 bases and the J gene lost 4 bases, with 24 bases spanning the gap. The germline gives CDR1 LNHDA, CDR2 SQIVND (reference sequence). The sequence derives from a woman in her thirties or forties in good health. Some clones in this sample may be carry-over from other donors' samples. The sample consisted of PBMCs. The rearrangement links TRBV19 to TRBJ1-1, with D possibly being TRBD1 (6 bases). The DNA for the CDR3 is TGTGCCAGTAGTATTCCCGGCCCGCATAAGGGGGGAGGCACTGAAGCTTTCTTT. The encoded protein is CASSIPGPHKGGGTEAFF.